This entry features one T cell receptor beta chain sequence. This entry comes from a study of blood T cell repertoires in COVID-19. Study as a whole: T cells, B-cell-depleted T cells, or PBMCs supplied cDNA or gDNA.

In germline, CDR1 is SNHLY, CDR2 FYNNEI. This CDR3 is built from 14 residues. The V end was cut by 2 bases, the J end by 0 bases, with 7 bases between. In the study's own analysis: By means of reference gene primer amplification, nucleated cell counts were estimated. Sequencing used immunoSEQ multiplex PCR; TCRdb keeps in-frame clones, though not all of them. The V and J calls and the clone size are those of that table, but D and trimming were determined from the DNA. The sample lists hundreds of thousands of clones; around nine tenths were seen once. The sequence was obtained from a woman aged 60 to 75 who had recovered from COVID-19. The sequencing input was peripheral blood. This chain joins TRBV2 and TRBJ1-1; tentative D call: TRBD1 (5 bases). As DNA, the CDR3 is TGTGCCAGCAGTGAAAACAGGTTGAACACTGAAGCTTTCTTT. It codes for CASSENRLNTEAFF.